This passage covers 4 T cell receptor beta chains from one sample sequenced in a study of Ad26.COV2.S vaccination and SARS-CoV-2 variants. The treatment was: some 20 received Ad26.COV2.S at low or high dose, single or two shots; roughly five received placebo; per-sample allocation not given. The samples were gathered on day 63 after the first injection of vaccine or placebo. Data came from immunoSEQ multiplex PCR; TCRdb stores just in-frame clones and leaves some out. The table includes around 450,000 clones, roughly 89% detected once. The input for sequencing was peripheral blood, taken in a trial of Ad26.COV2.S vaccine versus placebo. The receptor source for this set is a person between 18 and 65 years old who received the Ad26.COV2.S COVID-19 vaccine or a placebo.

CDR3 nucleotides: TGCGCCAGCAGCTTGTGGCAGGGTCAAGAGACCCAGTACTTC. This gives the protein CASSLWQGQETQYF. The chain joins TRBV5-1 to TRBJ2-5; D is perhaps TRBD1 (5 bases). The CDR3 has 14 amino acids. Trimming pared 1 base from V and 2 bases from J, leaving 9 bases between. Germline assignment: CDR1 SGHRS and CDR2 YFSETQ.

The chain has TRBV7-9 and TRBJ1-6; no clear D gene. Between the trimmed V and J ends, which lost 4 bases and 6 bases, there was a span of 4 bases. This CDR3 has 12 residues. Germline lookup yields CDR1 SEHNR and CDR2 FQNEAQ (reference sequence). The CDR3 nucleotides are TGTGCCAGCAGCTCGTCTAATTCACCCCTCCACTTT. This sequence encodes CASSSSNSPLHF.

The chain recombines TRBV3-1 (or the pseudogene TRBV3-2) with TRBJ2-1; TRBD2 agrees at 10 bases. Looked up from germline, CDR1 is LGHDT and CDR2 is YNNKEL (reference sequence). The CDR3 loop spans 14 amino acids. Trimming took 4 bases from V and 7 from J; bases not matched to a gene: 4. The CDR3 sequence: CASSRASGSNEQFF. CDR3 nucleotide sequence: TGTGCCAGCAGCCGAGCTAGCGGGAGTAATGAGCAGTTCTTC.

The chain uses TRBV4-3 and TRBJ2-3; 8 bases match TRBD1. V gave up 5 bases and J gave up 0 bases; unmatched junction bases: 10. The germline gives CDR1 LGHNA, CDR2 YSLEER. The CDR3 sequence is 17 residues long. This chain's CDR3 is CASSSSYRQGSTDTQYF. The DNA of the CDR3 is TGCGCCAGCAGCTCCAGCTACCGACAGGGGAGCACAGATACGCAGTATTTT.